Below, 31 T cell receptor beta chains from the same sample are listed, as sequenced in a study of blood T cell repertoires in COVID-19. TCRdb keeps only in-frame clones here, not all; method: immunoSEQ multiplex PCR. The profile shows about 200,000 clones, about 90% of them singletons. The sequenced sample was peripheral blood. These receptors were collected from a man between 50 and 59 years old with acute or convalescent COVID-19.

The chain couples TRBV2 to TRBJ2-7; 11 nucleotides align to TRBD2. The ends lost 0 bases at V and 3 bases at J; junction bases unmatched: 1. The germline V gene encodes CDR1 SNHLY and CDR2 FYNNEI. The CDR3 is made up of 15 amino acids. In nucleotides, the CDR3 is TGTGCCAGCAGTGAAGCGCTAGCGGGAGGCTACGAGCAGTACTTC. This encodes CASSEALAGGYEQYF.

The chain combines TRBV7-9 with TRBJ1-6, with D perhaps TRBD1 (5 bases). V lost 0 bases to trimming and J lost 5 bases, with 8 bases between them. The CDR3 is 15 amino acids. Per the germline V gene, CDR1 is SEHNR and CDR2 is FQNEAQ (reference sequence). CDR3 protein: CASSLAGTDNSPLHF. CDR3 nucleotides: TGTGCCAGCAGCTTAGCAGGGACTGATAATTCACCCCTCCACTTT. The full variable domain, completed using reference TRBV7-9 and TRBJ1-6, is DTGVSQNPRHKITKRGQNVTFRCDPISEHNRLYWYRQTLGQGPEFLTYFQNEAQLEKSRLLSDRFSAERPKGSFSTLEIQRTEQGDSAMYLCASSLAGTDNSPLHFGNGTRLTVT.

The chain employs TRBV7-6 and TRBJ2-1, with 7 bases identical to TRBD1. The V gene end was trimmed by 4 bases and the J gene end by 5 bases; junction bases not matched to a gene: 11. Germline V gives CDR1 SGHVS, CDR2 FNYEAQ. This CDR3 region has 16 residues. CDR3: CASSSPQGQLNNEQFF. The CDR3 DNA follows: TGTGCCAGCAGCTCTCCCCAGGGACAGCTTAACAATGAGCAGTTCTTC. Full variable domain (missing parts from reference TRBV7-6 and TRBJ2-1): GAGVSQSPRYKVTKRGQDVALRCDPISGHVSLYWYRQALGQGPEFLTYFNYEAQQDKSGLPNDRFSAERPEGSISTLTIQRTEQRDSAMYRCASSSPQGQLNNEQFFGPGTRLTVL.

The rearrangement uses TRBV15 and TRBJ2-5, with TRBD2 matching over 13 bases. CDR3 length: 16 amino acids. Per germline, CDR1 LNHNV and CDR2 YYDKDF (reference sequence). V gave up 1 base and J gave up 5 bases; unmatched junction bases: 4. As DNA, the CDR3 is TGTGCCACCAGCAGAGGACTAGCGGGAGGCGCGGAGACCCAGTACTTC. Protein product: CATSRGLAGGAETQYF.

The chain has TRBV5-5 and TRBJ1-5; a weak D match, TRBD1 (5 bases). Trimming took 2 bases from V and 0 from J, leaving 12 bases between them. Looked up from germline, CDR1 is SGHKS and CDR2 is YYEKEE (reference sequence). There are 16 residues in the CDR3. The CDR3 nucleotides read TGTGCCAGCAGCTTAAATTATAGGGGTAGCAATCAGCCCCAGCATTTT. Its translation is CASSLNYRGSNQPQHF.

The chain links TRBV7-9 to TRBJ1-2; TRBD1 agrees at 12 bases. V was clipped by 6 bases and J by 6 bases; unmatched bases: 5. CDR1 is SEHNR, CDR2 FQNEAQ, per germline (reference sequence). The CDR3 runs to 14 residues. CDR3 sequence reads: CASSRDRGLDGYTF. The DNA for the CDR3 is TGTGCCAGCAGTCGGGACAGGGGGCTGGATGGCTACACCTTC. The variable domain in full, with the rest retrieved from reference TRBV7-9 and TRBJ1-2, is DTGVSQNPRHKITKRGQNVTFRCDPISEHNRLYWYRQTLGQGPEFLTYFQNEAQLEKSRLLSDRFSAERPKGSFSTLEIQRTEQGDSAMYLCASSRDRGLDGYTFGSGTRLTVV.

V and J are TRBV12-3 or TRBV12-4 and TRBJ1-1; D remains ambiguous. The length of the CDR3 is 13 residues. V was shortened by 7 bases and J by 4 bases, with 13 bases between the two germline ends. The CDR3 reads CASTPRRGTEAFF. In nucleotides, the CDR3 is TGTGCCAGCACCCCTCGGCGCGGCACTGAAGCTTTCTTT.

This sequence joins TRBV18 and TRBJ2-7, with 8 positions matching TRBD2. With V trimmed by 8 bases and J by 6 bases, 9 bases remained unmatched. Germline V gives CDR1 KGHSH, CDR2 LQKENI. CDR3 length: 13 amino acids. Written as DNA, the CDR3 is TGTGCCAGCACCAGCGGGGGAATTGGCGAGCAGTACTTC. Residues: CASTSGGIGEQYF.

The J gene is TRBJ1-4, the V gene TRBV28; 8 bases are a match to TRBD1. The length of the CDR3 is 14 residues. Germline values: CDR1 MDHEN, CDR2 SYDVKM. J lost 4 bases, V lost 7 bases, and 5 bases had no gene match. CDR3: CASKLTGVNEKLFF. CDR3 DNA: TGTGCCAGCAAATTGACAGGGGTTAATGAAAAACTGTTTTTT.

In this sample, this clone turned up once. This chain links TRBV28 with TRBJ1-5; 9 nucleotides agree with TRBD1. CDR1 MDHEN and CDR2 SYDVKM come from the germline V gene. V was pared by 6 bases and J by 4 bases, with 10 bases of the junction left unmatched. CDR3 length equals 16 residues. CDR3 residues: CASRQLADRGNQPQHF. CDR3 DNA sequence: TGTGCCAGCAGACAACTCGCGGACAGGGGAAATCAGCCCCAGCATTTT.

CDR3 coding DNA: TGTGCCAGCAGCGGGACTAGCGGGGACGAGCAGTTCTTC. Amino acids: CASSGTSGDEQFF. The V gene is TRBV5-5, the J gene TRBJ2-1; 13 bases fit TRBD2. There are 13 residues in the CDR3. CDR1 and CDR2 from the germline V gene are SGHKS and YYEKEE (reference sequence). Trimming removed 4 bases from V and 10 bases from J; junction bases left unmatched: 2.

As for this clone: This sample includes further DNA sequences coding for the same CDR3. The chain carries TRBV28 and TRBJ2-7; no firm D call. V lost 1 base and J lost 3, with 4 bases in between. The CDR3 loop spans 12 amino acids. The germline gives CDR1 MDHEN, CDR2 SYDVKM. The CDR3 DNA reads TGTGCCAGCAGTTTATCATTCTACGAGCAGTACTTC. Protein: CASSLSFYEQYF.

The J gene is TRBJ2-5, the V gene TRBV11-3; tentative D call: TRBD1 (5 bases). The CDR3 sequence is 15 residues long. The germline V and J ends were trimmed by 4 bases and 4 bases, with 16 bases remaining between them. Looked up from germline, CDR1 is SGHNT and CDR2 is YENEEA. The CDR3 reads CASSSHQGPGETQYF. CDR3 coding DNA: TGTGCCAGCAGCTCCCATCAGGGCCCGGGAGAGACCCAGTACTTC.

V is TRBV19 and J is TRBJ2-2; 15 bases fit TRBD2. This CDR3 comprises 18 residues. With V trimmed by 7 bases and J by 4 bases, 10 bases remained unmatched. Germline CDR1 LNHDA, CDR2 SQIVND (reference sequence). The CDR3 DNA reads as TGTGCCAGTAACGTAAGGACTAGCGGGAGGGCTGGCACCGGGGAGCTGTTTTTT. The encoded protein is CASNVRTSGRAGTGELFF.

This rearrangement joins TRBV7-2 to TRBJ2-1; 9 bases match TRBD2. This CDR3 has 16 amino acids. J was trimmed by 3 bases and V by 5 bases; bases with no gene match: 8. Germline CDR1 SGHTA, CDR2 FQGNSA. The CDR3 DNA reads TGTGCCAGCAGCGACAGGAGCGGGGGGTTCTACAATGAGCAGTTCTTC. Protein: CASSDRSGGFYNEQFF.

This clone occurred a few times. The rearrangement links TRBV27 to TRBJ1-1; 7 bases line up with TRBD1. The CDR3 has 15 amino acids. J was trimmed by 4 bases and V by 0 bases; bases with no gene match: 5. Germline CDR1 is MNHEY and CDR2 is SMNVEV (reference sequence). CDR3 loop: CASSLSRRGVTEAFF. The CDR3 nucleotides read TGTGCCAGCAGTTTATCTCGCAGGGGGGTCACTGAAGCTTTCTTT.

The genes are TRBV19 and TRBJ2-3; 11 nucleotides match TRBD2. The CDR3 totals 15 residues. J gave up 3 bases and V 7 bases, and 6 bases lay outside the gene matches. In germline, CDR1 is LNHDA, CDR2 SQIVND (reference sequence). CDR3 protein: CASTKLAGATDTQYF. The CDR3 bases are TGTGCCAGTACCAAACTAGCGGGAGCTACAGATACGCAGTATTTT.

This sequence joins TRBV19 and TRBJ1-5, with D hard to call. Germline CDR1 reads LNHDA; CDR2 reads SQIVND (reference sequence). The CDR3 spans 13 residues. V lost 1 base, J lost 8 bases, and 9 bases lay in between. The CDR3 loop reads CASSIAGSEPQHF. The DNA of the CDR3 is TGTGCCAGTAGTATAGCGGGATCGGAGCCCCAGCATTTT.

The chain is built from TRBV4-2 and TRBJ2-1; 7 bases agree with TRBD1. Germline V gene data show CDR1 as LGHNA and CDR2 as YNFKEQ. V was clipped by 6 bases and J by 7 bases; unmatched bases: 12. CDR3 size: 15 residues. The CDR3 nucleotides read TGTGCCAGCAGGCCGGACAGGACCGGGGTTAATGAGCAGTTCTTC. Its protein product is CASRPDRTGVNEQFF.

The chain is built from TRBV18 and TRBJ1-1; 8 positions match TRBD1. Looked up from germline, CDR1 is KGHSH and CDR2 is LQKENI. V was pared by 6 bases and J by 6 bases, with 12 bases of the junction left unmatched. The CDR3 consists of 15 residues. In DNA form, the CDR3 reads TGTGCCAGCTCGCCGAGACAGGGGCAGTACGCTGAAGCTTTCTTT. As protein: CASSPRQGQYAEAFF.

J is TRBJ2-7 and V is TRBV7-9; 11 bases agree with TRBD2. This CDR3 is 16 amino acids long. The J segment lost 2 bases and the V segment lost 5 bases, leaving 8 bases of the junction unmatched. From germline, CDR1 is SEHNR and CDR2 FQNEAQ (reference sequence). CDR3 amino acids: CASSPNSGRAAYEQYF. The CDR3 coding sequence is TGTGCCAGCAGCCCGAATAGCGGGAGGGCAGCCTACGAGCAGTACTTC.

This clone has a handful of counts. V and J are TRBV5-1 and TRBJ2-2; TRBD1 aligns across 12 bases. The CDR3 is 16 residues long. Trimming took 4 bases from V and 7 from J; bases not matched to a gene: 8. In germline, CDR1 is SGHRS, CDR2 YFSETQ. The DNA for the CDR3 is TGCGCCAGCAGCCCCCCGGGACAGGGGGCTCTCGGGGAGCTGTTTTTT. This translates into CASSPPGQGALGELFF.

The chain recombines TRBV29-1 with TRBJ2-7, with D possibly being TRBD1 (6 bases). This CDR3 is 13 amino acids long. Trimming stripped 4 bases from V and 4 bases from J, with 14 bases between. Germline V gives CDR1 SQVTM, CDR2 ANQGSEA. The CDR3 is CSVADRLEYEQYF. DNA for the CDR3: TGCAGCGTTGCCGACAGGTTGGAGTACGAGCAGTACTTC.

With respect to this clone: The sample carries other DNA sequences with the same CDR3. J is TRBJ2-7 and V is TRBV6-5; 9 bases are a match to TRBD1. Germline V gene data show CDR1 as MNHEY and CDR2 as SVGAGI. V gave up 3 bases and J gave up 2 bases; unmatched junction bases: 2. The CDR3 sequence is 14 residues long. The CDR3 loop reads CASSYGTGTYEQYF. In nucleotides, the CDR3 is TGTGCCAGCAGTTATGGGACAGGGACCTACGAGCAGTACTTC.

The chain employs TRBV19 and TRBJ2-7, with 9 bases aligning to TRBD1. The CDR3 spans 14 residues. J was trimmed by 2 bases and V by 9 bases; bases with no gene match: 8. Germline assignment: CDR1 LNHDA and CDR2 SQIVND (reference sequence). The CDR3 is CASRRDRDTYEQYF. The CDR3 DNA reads as TGTGCCAGCCGCCGGGACAGGGATACCTACGAGCAGTACTTC.

The CDR3 loop reads CASSSTGDNYGYTF. The CDR3 bases are TGCGCCAGCAGCAGTACAGGGGACAACTATGGCTACACCTTC. This rearrangement joins TRBV5-1 to TRBJ1-2; 7 bases agree with TRBD1. The CDR3 sequence is 14 residues long. V was pared by 4 bases and J by 2 bases, with 5 bases of the junction left unmatched. CDR1 and CDR2 (germline): SGHRS, YFSETQ.

The chain joins TRBV2 to TRBJ1-5; tentatively, D is TRBD1 (5 bases). This CDR3 contains 15 residues. With 6 bases removed from V and 7 bases from J, the gap between germline ends came to 19 bases. Germline CDR1 and CDR2: SNHLY and FYNNEI. The CDR3 nucleotides read TGTGCCAGCAGCCCCAGGGCGGCTCTAGAACAGCCCCAGCATTTT. Protein: CASSPRAALEQPQHF.

This clone was seen only a few times. The chain joins TRBV6-6 to TRBJ2-1; 7 positions match TRBD1. The junction had 9 bases not matched to a gene; V was cut back by 5 bases and J by 5 bases. CDR1 is MNHNY, CDR2 SVGAGI, per germline (reference sequence). This CDR3 is built from 15 residues. CDR3 in DNA: TGTGCCAGCAGTCGACAGGGAACCGCACACAATGAGCAGTTCTTC. Translation gives CASSRQGTAHNEQFF.

V usage is TRBV6-2 or TRBV6-3 and J usage is TRBJ2-4; 7 nucleotides align to TRBD1. The CDR3 sequence is 15 residues long. Germline V gives CDR1 MNHEY, CDR2 SVGEGT. V trimming: 4 bases; J trimming: 2 bases; junction bases outside the gene matches: 5. CDR3 loop: CASSFLGQTKNIQYF. CDR3 nucleotide sequence: TGTGCCAGCAGTTTTCTGGGACAGACCAAAAACATTCAGTACTTC.

This chain links TRBV30 with TRBJ1-2; D might be TRBD1 (5 bases). This CDR3 has 12 residues. Germline lookup yields CDR1 GTSNPN and CDR2 SVGIG (reference sequence). V was pared by 2 bases and J by 1 base, with 5 bases between. The CDR3 reads CAWSRGNYGYTF. The CDR3 DNA reads as TGTGCCTGGAGTAGGGGTAACTATGGCTACACCTTC.

This clone has only a few counts. The genes are TRBV29-1 and TRBJ2-1, with 8 bases that match TRBD2. The CDR3 sequence is 15 residues long. V dropped 5 bases and J dropped 3; count of bases not matched to a gene: 9. The germline V gene encodes CDR1 SQVTM and CDR2 ANQGSEA. The CDR3 is CSVRLAFIYYNEQFF. CDR3 sequence (DNA): TGCAGCGTTAGACTAGCGTTTATTTACTACAATGAGCAGTTCTTC.